This paragraph covers one T cell receptor (beta chain) sequence. Alongside a J-beta primer mix, a sample-barcoded 5' primer served in a second PCR lasting about 7 to 12 cycles. A single record per CDR3 protein comes from TCRdb applying MiXCR to the 5' RACE reads. Of about 1.1 million distinct CDR3 sequences in the sample, roughly two fifths were seen once. The CDR3 extends over 14 amino acids. Trimming stripped 7 bases from V and 3 bases from J, with 14 bases between. Germline loops: CDR1 SGHRS, CDR2 YFSETQ. This record comes from a study of blood T cells in healthy people across ages. The sequencing input was blood. This TCR was recovered from a man between 18 and 35 years old in good health. The J gene is TRBJ2-1, the V gene TRBV5-1, with unresolved D. CDR3 region: CASREASRYNEQFF. CDR3 nucleotides: TGCGCCAGCCGCGAGGCATCTCGCTACAATGAGCAGTTCTTC.